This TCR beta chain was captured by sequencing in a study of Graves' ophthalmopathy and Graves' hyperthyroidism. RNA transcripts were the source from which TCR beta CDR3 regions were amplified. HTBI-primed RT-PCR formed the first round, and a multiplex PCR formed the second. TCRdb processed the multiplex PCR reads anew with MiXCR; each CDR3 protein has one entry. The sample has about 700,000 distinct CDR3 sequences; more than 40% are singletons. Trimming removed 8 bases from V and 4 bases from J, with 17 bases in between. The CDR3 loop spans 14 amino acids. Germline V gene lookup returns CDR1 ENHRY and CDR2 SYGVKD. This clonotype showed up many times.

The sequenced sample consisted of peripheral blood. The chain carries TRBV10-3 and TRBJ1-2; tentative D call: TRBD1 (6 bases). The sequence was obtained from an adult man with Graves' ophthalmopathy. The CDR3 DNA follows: TGTGCCATCGCTACAGACAGGTTTAGCTATGGCTACACCTTC. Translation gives CAIATDRFSYGYTF.